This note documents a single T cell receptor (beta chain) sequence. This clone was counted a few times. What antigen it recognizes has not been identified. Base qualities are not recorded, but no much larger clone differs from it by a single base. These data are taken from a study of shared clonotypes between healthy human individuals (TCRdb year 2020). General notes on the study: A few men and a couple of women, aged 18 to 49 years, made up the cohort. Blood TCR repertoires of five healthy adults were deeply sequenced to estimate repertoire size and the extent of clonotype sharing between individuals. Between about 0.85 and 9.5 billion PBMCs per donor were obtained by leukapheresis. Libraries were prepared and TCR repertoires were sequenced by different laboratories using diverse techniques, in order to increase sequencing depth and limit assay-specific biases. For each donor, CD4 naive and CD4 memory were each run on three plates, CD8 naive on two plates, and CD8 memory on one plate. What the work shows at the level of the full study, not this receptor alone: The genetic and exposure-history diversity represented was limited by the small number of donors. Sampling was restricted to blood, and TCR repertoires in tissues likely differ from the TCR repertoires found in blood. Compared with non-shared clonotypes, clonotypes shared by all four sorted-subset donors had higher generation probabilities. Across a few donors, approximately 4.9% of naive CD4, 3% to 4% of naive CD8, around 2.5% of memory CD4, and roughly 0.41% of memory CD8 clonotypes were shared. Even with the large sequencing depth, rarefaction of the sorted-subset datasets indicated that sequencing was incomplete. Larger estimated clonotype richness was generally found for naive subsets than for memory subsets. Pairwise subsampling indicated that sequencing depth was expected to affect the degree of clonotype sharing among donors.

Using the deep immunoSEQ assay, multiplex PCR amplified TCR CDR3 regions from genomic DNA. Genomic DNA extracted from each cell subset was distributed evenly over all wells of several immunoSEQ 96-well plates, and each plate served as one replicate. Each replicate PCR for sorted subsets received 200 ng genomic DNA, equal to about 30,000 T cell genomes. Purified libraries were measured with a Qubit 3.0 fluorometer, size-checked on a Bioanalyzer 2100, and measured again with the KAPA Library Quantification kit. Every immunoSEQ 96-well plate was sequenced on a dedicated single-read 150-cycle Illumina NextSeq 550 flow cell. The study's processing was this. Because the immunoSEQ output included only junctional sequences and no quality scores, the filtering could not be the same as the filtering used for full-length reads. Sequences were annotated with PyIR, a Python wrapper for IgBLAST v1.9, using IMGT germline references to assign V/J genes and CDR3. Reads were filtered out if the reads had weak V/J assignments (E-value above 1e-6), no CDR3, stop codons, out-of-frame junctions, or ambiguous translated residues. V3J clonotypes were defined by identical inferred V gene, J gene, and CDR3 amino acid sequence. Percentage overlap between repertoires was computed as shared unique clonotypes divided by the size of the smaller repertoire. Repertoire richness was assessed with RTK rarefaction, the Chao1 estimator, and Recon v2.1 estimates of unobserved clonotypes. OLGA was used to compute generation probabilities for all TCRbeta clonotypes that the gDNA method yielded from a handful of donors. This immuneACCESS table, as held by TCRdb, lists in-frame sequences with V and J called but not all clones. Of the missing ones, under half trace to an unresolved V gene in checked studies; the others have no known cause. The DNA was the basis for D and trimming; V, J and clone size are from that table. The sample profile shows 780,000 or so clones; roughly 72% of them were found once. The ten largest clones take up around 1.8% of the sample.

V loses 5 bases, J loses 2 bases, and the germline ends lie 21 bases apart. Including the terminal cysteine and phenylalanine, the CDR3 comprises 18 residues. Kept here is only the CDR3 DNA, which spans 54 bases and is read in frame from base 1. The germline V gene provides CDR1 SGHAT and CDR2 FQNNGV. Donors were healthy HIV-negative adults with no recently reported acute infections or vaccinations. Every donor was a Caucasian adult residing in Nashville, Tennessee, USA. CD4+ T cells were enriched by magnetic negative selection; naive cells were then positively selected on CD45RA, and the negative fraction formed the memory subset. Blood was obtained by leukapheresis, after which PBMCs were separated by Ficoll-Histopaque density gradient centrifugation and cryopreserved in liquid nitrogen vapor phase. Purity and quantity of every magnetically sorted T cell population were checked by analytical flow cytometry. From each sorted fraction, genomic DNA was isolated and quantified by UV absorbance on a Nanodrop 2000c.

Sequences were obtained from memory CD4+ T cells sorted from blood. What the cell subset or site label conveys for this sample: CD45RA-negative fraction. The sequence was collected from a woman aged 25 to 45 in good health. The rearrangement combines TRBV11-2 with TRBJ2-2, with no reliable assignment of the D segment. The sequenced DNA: TGTGCCAGCAGCCGCCGGTCGGGCTCTGAGAAAAACACCGGGGAGCTGTTTTTT. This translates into CASSRRSGSEKNTGELFF.